This T cell receptor (beta chain) comes out of a study of a mutant IDH1 vaccine in newly diagnosed glioma. Overall study results and limits: Apparently unrelated to pseudoprogression were changes in the top peripheral T cell clonotypes.

Profiled with immunoSEQ multiplex PCR; TCRdb holds only in-frame clones, not every one. Among about 84,000 clones listed, 80% to 90% were seen once. Time point indicated: week 47, end of study. Topical imiquimod accompanied each vaccine dose, which consisted of 300 ug of mutant IDH1 20-mer peptide. Germline CDR1 reads SGHDN; CDR2 reads FVKESK. This CDR3 region has 13 residues. On this clone: Its matching antigen is unknown. The junction differs from germline at one of its ends, possibly a read error.

Source: PBMCs, taken from a glioma patient whose treatment included an IDH1 peptide vaccine. V usage is TRBV14 and J usage is TRBJ1-4; D might be TRBD1 (6 bases). The source is a man aged 35-49 years with glioma. The CDR3 DNA reads as TGTGCCAGCAGCCAAGGCAGCGGGGGGCGCGTTCATTTT. Its protein is CASSQGSGGRVHF.